The next 13 T cell receptor beta chains were all read from a single sample in a study of spatial heterogeneity in lung cancer. Sample time point: blood at routine non-recurrence follow-up after resection. Using its own MiXCR run on the 5' RACE reads, TCRdb lists one record per CDR3 protein. The sample lists over 45,000 distinct CDR3 sequences; 12% were seen once. The sequencing here drew on PBMCs, taken at follow-up. The receptors stem from a male donor with early-stage non-small cell lung cancer.

The chain carries TRBV3-1 and TRBJ1-1; D is unresolved. V was shortened by 4 bases and J by 1 base, with 10 bases between the two germline ends. From germline, CDR1 is LGHDT and CDR2 YNNKEL (reference sequence). The CDR3 runs to 14 residues. CDR3 in DNA: TGTGCCAGCAGCCCAAGCGGGAAGAACACTGAAGCTTTCTTT. Protein: CASSPSGKNTEAFF.

This clonotype was counted ten times or more. V and J are TRBV18 and TRBJ1-2, with TRBD1 matching over 7 bases. Per the germline V gene, CDR1 is KGHSH and CDR2 is LQKENI. The length of the CDR3 is 14 residues. The trim removed 3 bases at V and 4 bases at J, leaving 5 bases unmatched. The chain's CDR3 is CASSPVGDSYGYTF. In DNA form, the CDR3 reads TGTGCCAGCTCACCCGTTGGGGACAGCTATGGCTACACCTTC.

The CDR3 nucleotides read TGTGCCAGCAGCTCGGCCTTGAACACTGAAGCTTTCTTT. This gives the protein CASSSALNTEAFF. This rearrangement joins TRBV14 to TRBJ1-1; D gene unclear. Germline V gives CDR1 SGHDN, CDR2 FVKESK. The V and J ends lost 5 bases and 0 bases respectively, with 7 bases between them. The CDR3 consists of 13 residues. The full variable domain, completed using reference TRBV14 and TRBJ1-1, is EAGVTQFPSHSVIEKGQTVTLRCDPISGHDNLYWYRRVMGKEIKFLLHFVKESKQDESGMPNNRFLAERTGGTYSTLKVQPAELEDSGVYFCASSSALNTEAFFGQGTRLTVV.

The V and J genes are TRBV27 and TRBJ2-7; 7 positions match TRBD1. This CDR3 has 13 residues. V lost 8 bases to trimming and J lost 4 bases; unmatched junction nucleotides: 8. Germline V CDR1 and CDR2: MNHEY, SMNVEV (reference sequence). The CDR3 DNA reads as TGTGCCAGCCGACGGGACAGACCATACGAGCAGTACTTC. Translating it yields CASRRDRPYEQYF.

J is TRBJ2-7 and V is TRBV3-1, with 7 bases matching TRBD1. The CDR3 sequence is 15 residues long. The germline CDR1 and CDR2 sequences are LGHDT and YNNKEL (reference sequence). The junction had 8 bases not matched to a gene; V was cut back by 3 bases and J by 3 bases. In DNA, the CDR3 is TGTGCCAGCAGCCAGGGCCGGGACAGTCGCTACGAGCAGTACTTC. Translated: CASSQGRDSRYEQYF.

The chain has TRBV6-2 or TRBV6-3 and TRBJ1-1; perhaps TRBD1 as D (5 bases). The CDR3 consists of 14 residues. CDR1 and CDR2 from the germline V gene are MNHEY and SVGEGT. V dropped 8 bases and J dropped 0 bases, with 13 bases sitting between them. The CDR3 is CASVRAGMNTEAFF. The CDR3 DNA follows: TGTGCCAGCGTACGGGCAGGGATGAACACTGAAGCTTTCTTT.

This clonotype appeared once. J is TRBJ2-3 and V is TRBV11-2; D gene ambiguous. This CDR3 region has 16 residues. The germline V and J ends were trimmed by 0 bases and 2 bases, with 12 bases remaining between them. Germline V gives CDR1 SGHAT, CDR2 FQNNGV. The DNA for the CDR3 is TGTGCCAGCAGCTTAGAAAGCCCTCCACACACAGATACGCAGTATTTT. Translation gives CASSLESPPHTDTQYF. The complete variable domain, with remaining parts taken from reference TRBV11-2 and TRBJ2-3, reads EAGVAQSPRYKIIEKRQSVAFWCNPISGHATLYWYQQILGQGPKLLIQFQNNGVVDDSQLPKDRFSAERLKGVDSTLKIQPAKLEDSAVYLCASSLESPPHTDTQYFGPGTRLTVL.

The chain joins TRBV7-2 to TRBJ2-7; D is unclear. CDR1 SGHTA and CDR2 FQGNSA come from the germline V gene. V lost 4 bases to trimming and J lost 7 bases, with 8 bases between them. This CDR3 has 11 residues. CDR3 loop: CASSSTGEQYF. CDR3 nucleotide sequence: TGTGCCAGCAGCTCAACCGGGGAGCAGTACTTC.

This clonotype was seen ten or more times. The chain has TRBV20-1 and TRBJ2-7; 10 bases line up with TRBD1. CDR1 DFQATT and CDR2 SNEGSKA come from the germline V gene (reference sequence). The CDR3 extends over 15 amino acids. V dropped 4 bases and J dropped 7; count of bases not matched to a gene: 13. The CDR3 protein is CSAMLGQGLVREQYF. The CDR3 region has the DNA TGCAGTGCTATGTTGGGACAGGGGCTTGTTAGAGAGCAGTACTTC.

This clonotype was seen more than once but under ten times. The CDR3 DNA sequence: TGTGCCAGCAGTTTGCAGAGTACCTATGGCTACACCTTC. This sequence encodes CASSLQSTYGYTF. This sequence joins TRBV12-3 or TRBV12-4 and TRBJ1-2; D is ambiguous. V was trimmed by 3 bases and J by 4 bases, leaving 9 bases between them. The CDR3 is 13 residues long.

This sequence joins TRBV7-2 and TRBJ1-2; 8 positions match TRBD1. The CDR3 spans 15 residues. J gave up 2 bases and V 5 bases, and 7 bases lay outside the gene matches. Germline assignment: CDR1 SGHTA and CDR2 FQGNSA. CDR3: CASSRMTGVNYGYTF. CDR3 in DNA: TGTGCCAGCAGCCGAATGACAGGGGTGAACTATGGCTACACCTTC.

This chain connects TRBV7-9 to TRBJ2-1; TRBD1 might be the D (5 bases). The germline CDR1 and CDR2 sequences are SEHNR and FQNEAQ (reference sequence). This CDR3 contains 12 residues. Trimming took off 5 bases at V and 7 bases at J, with 9 bases between the two ends. This CDR3 is CASSLSGNEQFF. CDR3 in DNA: TGTGCCAGCAGCCTCTCAGGGAATGAGCAGTTCTTC.

This rearrangement joins TRBV7-2 to TRBJ2-2; tentatively, D is TRBD2 (5 bases). V was pared by 0 bases and J by 6 bases, with 11 bases between. CDR1 and CDR2 from the germline V gene are SGHTA and FQGNSA. The CDR3 consists of 15 residues. CDR3 DNA: TGTGCCAGCAGCTTAGCGGGAGCGTCCGCCGGGGAGCTGTTTTTT. This sequence encodes CASSLAGASAGELFF.